The 21 T cell receptor beta chains presented below share a single source sample, sequenced in a study of regulatory T cells in long-lasting Graves disease. For TCR beta, libraries came from iRepertoire HTBI primers and Arm-PCR of CDR3 regions. Using its own MiXCR run on the multiplex PCR reads, TCRdb lists one record per CDR3 protein. The sample has 400,000 to 500,000 distinct CDR3 sequences, about 15% seen once. Stated time point: newly diagnosed GD, antithyroid drugs for less than 3 months. PBMC RNA served as the TCR library source. The sample was also linked to a second study, of T cells in Graves' hyperthyroidism and ophthalmopathy.

The input for sequencing was peripheral blood mononuclear cells (PBMCs), taken at new diagnosis, from a patient treated with antithyroid drugs. These receptors were taken from a woman younger than 45 with Graves disease.

Only a few counts were recorded for this clonotype. V and J are TRBV24-1 and TRBJ2-5; 10 bases match TRBD1. V was clipped by 2 bases and J by 7 bases; unmatched bases: 9. The CDR3 runs to 16 residues. Looked up from germline, CDR1 is KGHDR and CDR2 is SFDVKD. DNA for the CDR3: TGTGCCACCAGTGATTACAGACAGGGGGCCTTTGGGACCCAGTACTTC. Translating gives CATSDYRQGAFGTQYF.

V and J are TRBV12-3 or TRBV12-4 and TRBJ2-5, with a possible D match to TRBD1 (5 bases). The DNA end is a closer match to TRBJ2-1, so the J assignment may be wrong. CDR3 size: 13 residues. CDR3 sequence (DNA): TGTGCCAGCAGGTTGGGGCCGACCCCAGAGCAGTTCTTC. It is translated as CASRLGPTPEQFF.

This clonotype occurred many times. The V and J genes are TRBV10-2 and TRBJ2-7; D ambiguous. V was cut by 2 bases and J by 0 bases, with 8 bases left in between. The CDR3 has 14 amino acids. CDR1 and CDR2 (germline): WSHSY, SAAADI. The CDR3 DNA follows: TGCGCCAGCAGTGAGGCACTCGGCTCCTACGAGCAGTACTTC. Its translation is CASSEALGSYEQYF.

The chain joins TRBV12-3 or TRBV12-4 to TRBJ2-7; D may match TRBD1 or TRBD2 (6 bases each). The germline V and J ends were trimmed by 8 bases and 2 bases, with 22 bases remaining between them. The CDR3 contains 16 residues. CDR3 region: CASSSFGGGRPYEQYF. The DNA for the CDR3 is TGTGCCAGCTCCTCCTTTGGTGGGGGGCGTCCCTACGAGCAGTACTTC.

This clonotype turned up a few times. V usage is TRBV27 and J usage is TRBJ1-1; the D is unclear. Germline CDR1 is MNHEY and CDR2 is SMNVEV (reference sequence). With 2 bases removed from V and 7 bases from J, the gap between germline ends came to 11 bases. This CDR3 contains 13 residues. CDR3 region: CASSLGQNDEAFF. The CDR3 region has the DNA TGTGCCAGCAGTTTAGGGCAGAATGATGAAGCTTTCTTT.

This clonotype has a handful of counts. The chain carries TRBV5-1 and TRBJ1-1; TRBD1 aligns across 7 bases. Germline values: CDR1 SGHRS, CDR2 YFSETQ. V lost 4 bases, J lost 4 bases, and 7 bases stayed unmatched. The CDR3 consists of 14 residues. In DNA form, the CDR3 reads TGCGCCAGCAGCCACGGGGGGGACAGCACTGAAGCTTTCTTT. It is translated as CASSHGGDSTEAFF.

The J gene is TRBJ2-3, the V gene TRBV24-1; the match to TRBD1 covers 7 bases. V was clipped by 4 bases and J by 4 bases; unmatched bases: 10. Germline CDR1 is KGHDR and CDR2 is SFDVKD. CDR3 length: 16 residues. Here the CDR3 reads CATSDPGGRRPDTQYF. CDR3 sequence (DNA): TGTGCCACCAGTGACCCAGGGGGTCGGAGACCAGATACGCAGTATTTT.

This clonotype has a count of ten or more. An end of the junction differs from the germline gene, which may be a read error. This rearrangement joins TRBV5-1 to TRBJ2-7; a weak D match, TRBD2 (5 bases). The CDR3 is 13 amino acids. Germline CDR1 is SGHRS and CDR2 is YFSETQ. The CDR3 DNA follows: TGTGCCAGCAGCTTAAGAGGGACCTACGAGCAGTACTTC. Encoded protein: CASSLRGTYEQYF.

With respect to this clonotype: Germline is not matched at one junction end, which may reflect a read error. The chain is built from TRBV13 and TRBJ2-6, with 10 positions matching TRBD1. The V gene's germline CDR1 is PRHDT and CDR2 FYEKMQ (reference sequence). The CDR3 sequence is 17 residues long. The CDR3 region is CACSPGQGYPGANVLTF. In DNA form, the CDR3 reads TGTGCCTGCAGTCCGGGACAGGGGTACCCTGGGGCCAACGTCCTGACTTTC.

This clonotype was counted a few times. The chain recombines TRBV18 with TRBJ2-5; D gene ambiguous. CDR3 size: 15 residues. V shed 2 bases and J shed 0 bases, with 10 bases lying between them. Germline V gene lookup returns CDR1 KGHSH and CDR2 LQKENI. The CDR3 nucleotides are TGTGCCAGCTCACCAAAGACAAATTACCAAGAGACCCAGTACTTC. Translating it yields CASSPKTNYQETQYF.

The rearrangement joins TRBV27 to TRBJ1-5; 9 bases are a match to TRBD1. The V gene's germline CDR1 is MNHEY and CDR2 SMNVEV (reference sequence). The CDR3 extends over 13 amino acids. V lost 8 bases, J lost 5 bases, and 4 bases stayed unmatched. CDR3 DNA sequence: TGTGCCAGCGGTGGACAGGGGCATCAGCCCCAGCATTTT. Encoded protein: CASGGQGHQPQHF.

This clonotype has a count of ten or more. The chain has TRBV20-1 and TRBJ1-1, with TRBD1 matching 7 bases. Germline assignment: CDR1 DFQATT and CDR2 SNEGSKA (reference sequence). This CDR3 has 12 residues. The trim removed 5 bases at V and 7 bases at J, leaving 7 bases unmatched. The CDR3 sequence: CSAPDRANEAFF. CDR3 nucleotides: TGCAGTGCTCCAGACAGGGCGAATGAAGCTTTCTTT.

This clonotype was observed a handful of times. This rearrangement joins TRBV19 to TRBJ1-6; possible D gene TRBD1, 5 bases. With 6 bases removed from V and 11 bases from J, the gap between germline ends came to 17 bases. This CDR3 region has 14 residues. Germline-derived CDR1 and CDR2 are LNHDA and SQIVND (reference sequence). The CDR3 here is CASRKGEGTTPLHF. The CDR3 bases are TGTGCCAGTAGAAAGGGAGAGGGGACGACACCCCTCCACTTT.

This clonotype has only a few counts. The CDR3 does not end in the conserved phenylalanine or tryptophan, so this is likely a read error. The chain has TRBV7-9 and TRBJ2-5; D tentatively reads TRBD1 or TRBD2 (5 bases each). The CDR3 loop spans 13 amino acids. V was clipped by 3 bases and J by 5 bases, with 10 bases between them. The germline CDR1 and CDR2 sequences are SEHNR and FQNEAQ (reference sequence). This CDR3 is CASSLGELETQYL. The CDR3 DNA follows: TGTGCCAGCAGCTTGGGGGAGTTGGAGACCCAGTACCTC.

This clonotype occurred many times. This chain connects TRBV13 to TRBJ1-1; 7 positions agree with TRBD1. The CDR3 runs 15 residues. Trimming at V came to 1 base and at J to 1 base, leaving 3 bases not matched to a gene. The germline gives CDR1 PRHDT, CDR2 FYEKMQ (reference sequence). CDR3 in amino acids: CASSLEGDRNTEAFF. The CDR3 region has the DNA TGTGCCAGCAGCTTAGAGGGGGACAGGAACACTGAAGCTTTCTTT.

The table lists this clonotype with many counts. The genes are TRBV27 and TRBJ1-2; D may be TRBD1 (5 bases). The length of the CDR3 is 18 residues. The germline V gene has CDR1 MNHEY and CDR2 SMNVEV (reference sequence). V was pared by 2 bases and J by 0 bases, with 19 bases between. The CDR3 here is CASSLVGGYRQANYGYTF. The CDR3 DNA follows: TGTGCCAGCAGTTTAGTAGGTGGTTACAGGCAAGCTAACTATGGCTACACCTTC.

Many counts were recorded for this clonotype. CDR3: CASSYSPGQGGYGNIQYF. CDR3 in DNA: TGTGCCAGCAGTTACTCCCCGGGACAGGGAGGGTATGGAAACATTCAGTACTTC. The rearrangement joins TRBV6-2 or TRBV6-3 to TRBJ2-4, with 9 bases identical to TRBD1. The germline V gene encodes CDR1 MNHEY and CDR2 SVGEGT. J lost 6 bases, V lost 0 bases, and 12 bases had no gene match. This CDR3 contains 18 residues.

This clonotype was observed a handful of times. The chain has TRBV19 and TRBJ2-1, with D perhaps matching TRBD1 (5 bases). Germline V gene data show CDR1 as LNHDA and CDR2 as SQIVND (reference sequence). V dropped 5 bases and J dropped 3 bases, with 17 bases sitting between them. This CDR3 spans 16 amino acids. The CDR3 spells CASSGEVDINYNEQFF. DNA of the CDR3: TGTGCCAGTAGTGGGGAAGTGGACATAAACTACAATGAGCAGTTCTTC.

This clonotype has only a few counts. A much larger clone differs from this one at a single base, so this may be a read error. V gene TRBV20-1 combines with J gene TRBJ2-3; a weak D match, TRBD1 (5 bases). The DNA end favors TRBJ1-5, so the J call may be wrong. There are 17 residues in the CDR3. Germline V gene data show CDR1 as DFQATT and CDR2 as SNEGSKA (reference sequence). The CDR3 region has the DNA TGCAGTGCTCCAGCCCTCGGGACTCCCACTAGCACAGATACGCAGCATTTT. Protein sequence: CSAPALGTPTSTDTQHF.

The chain links TRBV11-1 to TRBJ1-2; 8 positions match TRBD1. In germline, CDR1 is SGHAT, CDR2 FQDESV (reference sequence). V was clipped by 4 bases and J by 14 bases; unmatched bases: 15. There are 14 residues in the CDR3. CDR3 in amino acids: CASSSPGTGEWLTF. The CDR3 DNA follows: TGTGCCAGCAGCTCACCGGGGACAGGCGAGTGGCTAACCTTC.

The chain carries TRBV25-1 and TRBJ1-2; the D gene is possibly TRBD1 (6 bases). The CDR3 totals 13 residues. V gave up 6 bases and J gave up 2 bases, with 10 bases separating them. From germline, CDR1 is MGHDK and CDR2 SYGVNS. In DNA, the CDR3 is TGTGCCAGCAGGAGGGACAACAACTATGGCTACACCTTC. Amino acid sequence: CASRRDNNYGYTF.